This T cell receptor beta chain was obtained from a study of immune heterogeneity within non-small cell lung tumors. Overall study: Classification of the tumors gave several squamous cell carcinomas, around nine non-squamous carcinomas and 1 not otherwise specified.

By share, this clonotype ranks as medium-sized (0.01 to 0.1%). With approximately 600 ng used per sample, the template was genomic DNA from bulk tumor. Every primary tumor yielded several biopsies, spaced far apart, that were taken during surgery. These patients got curative surgery after being newly diagnosed with untreated non-small cell lung cancer. Using 32 V and 13 J primers, multiplex PCR amplified TCR beta CDR3. TCRdb reprocessed the multiplex PCR reads via MiXCR and lists one record per CDR3 protein. The repertoire has fewer than 2,500 distinct CDR3 sequences, about 32% of them found once; the top ten carry about 26%. The CDR3 consists of 14 residues. Germline V gene data show CDR1 as SNHLY and CDR2 as FYNNEI. The V end lost 4 bases, the J end lost 1 base, and 10 bases lay between the germline ends.

The TCR comes from a man aged 65 to 85 with non-small cell lung cancer. J is TRBJ1-2 and V is TRBV2; D is unresolved. The specimen was lung tumor tissue. In DNA form, the CDR3 reads TGTGCCAGCAGTGCCAAGACAATTAACTATGGCTACACCTTC. Its protein product is CASSAKTINYGYTF.